The entry below gives a single T cell receptor beta chain sequence along with its context. Its antigen is not known. Treatment meaning: approximately 18 received Ad26.COV2.S at low or high dose, single or two shots; five or six received placebo; per-sample allocation not given. Samples came from day 63 after the first vaccine or placebo injection. Method: immunoSEQ multiplex PCR; TCRdb's copy keeps in-frame clones and lacks some. The sample has around 450,000 clones; 89% are singletons. The sample belongs to a study of Ad26.COV2.S vaccination and SARS-CoV-2 variants. CDR3 size: 14 residues. Germline loops: CDR1 KGHSH, CDR2 LQKENI. The ends lost 3 bases at V and 4 bases at J; junction bases unmatched: 6. Study-wide points: The TCR breadth and depth analyses may have understated or missed part of the total T cell responses. It was reported that spike-specific CD8+ and CD4+ T cell responses were substantially broad after vaccination.

The gene calls are TRBV18 and TRBJ2-7; TRBD1 matches at 7 bases. This TCR derives from a person aged 18-60 years who received the Ad26.COV2.S COVID-19 vaccine or a placebo. Sequences were derived from peripheral blood, sampled in a trial of Ad26.COV2.S vaccine versus placebo. The CDR3: CASSPGQAEYEQYV. The DNA for the CDR3 is TGTGCCAGCTCACCCGGACAGGCGGAATACGAGCAGTACGTC.